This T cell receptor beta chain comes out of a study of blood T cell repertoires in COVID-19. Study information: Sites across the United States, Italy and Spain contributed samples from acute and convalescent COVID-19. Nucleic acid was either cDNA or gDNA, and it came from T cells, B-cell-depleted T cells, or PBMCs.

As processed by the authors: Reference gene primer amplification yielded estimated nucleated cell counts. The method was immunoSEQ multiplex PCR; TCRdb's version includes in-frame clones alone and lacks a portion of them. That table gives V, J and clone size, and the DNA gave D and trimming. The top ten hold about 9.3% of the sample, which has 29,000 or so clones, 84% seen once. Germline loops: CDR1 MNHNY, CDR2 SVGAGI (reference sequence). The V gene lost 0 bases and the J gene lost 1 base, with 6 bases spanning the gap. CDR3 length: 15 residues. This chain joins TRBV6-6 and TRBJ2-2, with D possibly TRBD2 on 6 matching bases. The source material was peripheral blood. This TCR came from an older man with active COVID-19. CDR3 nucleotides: TGTGCCAGCAGTTACTCGCGGGGGAACACCGGGGAGCTGTTTTTT. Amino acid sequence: CASSYSRGNTGELFF.